The subject of this entry is one TCR beta chain. The data were produced by immunoSEQ multiplex PCR, yet TCRdb's version contains in-frame clones alone and is incomplete. The sample has around 81,000 clones, roughly four fifths seen once; the top ten hold 6.5% to 8%. This specimen comes from a study of blood T cell repertoires in COVID-19. V shed 1 base and J 5 bases; nucleotides not matched to a gene: 10. Germline assignment: CDR1 SGHVS and CDR2 FNYEAQ. CDR3 length: 16 residues. The chain employs TRBV7-6 and TRBJ2-7, with 8 bases that match TRBD1. The clonotype comes from a human donor in a cohort sampled during active COVID-19. The specimen sequenced was peripheral blood. The CDR3 reads CASSLGLGQGTNEQYF. The CDR3 coding sequence is TGTGCCAGCAGCTTAGGCCTCGGACAGGGTACCAACGAGCAGTACTTC.